The 5 T cell receptor beta chains presented below share a single source sample, sequenced in a study of blood T cell repertoires in COVID-19. The method was immunoSEQ multiplex PCR; TCRdb's version includes in-frame clones alone and lacks a portion of them. The data hold around 700,000 clones, with 85% to 90% observed a single time. Sequencing used peripheral blood. Receptors originate from a woman in her late teens or twenties with acute or convalescent COVID-19.

V is TRBV7-9 and J is TRBJ1-2; D gene unclear. Per the germline V gene, CDR1 is SEHNR and CDR2 is FQNEAQ (reference sequence). Trimming took off 5 bases at V and 2 bases at J, with 12 bases between the two ends. This CDR3 has 14 residues. In nucleotides, the CDR3 is TGTGCCAGCAGCCCCGGCGGGCAGAACTATGGCTACACCTTC. Its translation: CASSPGGQNYGYTF.

V gene TRBV9 combines with J gene TRBJ2-5; D perhaps matches TRBD1 (6 bases). The CDR3 spans 16 residues. Germline lookup yields CDR1 SGDLS and CDR2 YYNGEE. V was pared by 4 bases and J by 5 bases, with 21 bases between. The CDR3 DNA reads TGTGCCAGCAGCCCTACTCCGGGACACCCTGAGGAGACCCAGTACTTC. Translation gives CASSPTPGHPEETQYF.

The count of this clone is one. DNA for the CDR3: TGTGCCTGGAGTGTGGGGCACGCTAATGAAAAACTGTTTTTT. Its translation: CAWSVGHANEKLFF. This chain connects TRBV30 to TRBJ1-4; tentative D call: TRBD1 (5 bases). Germline V gene lookup returns CDR1 GTSNPN and CDR2 SVGIG (reference sequence). Trimming left V 0 bases short and J 3 bases short, with 8 bases between. The CDR3 extends over 14 amino acids.

The chain uses TRBV6-5 and TRBJ2-2, with D possibly being TRBD1 (5 bases). CDR3 length: 14 amino acids. Germline loops: CDR1 MNHEY, CDR2 SVGAGI. V lost 6 bases and J 6 bases, leaving 14 bases between the germline ends. CDR3 in amino acids: CASSRVGAAGELFF. CDR3 bases: TGTGCCAGCAGCAGGGTTGGAGCCGCCGGGGAGCTGTTTTTT.

This chain links TRBV2 with TRBJ1-5; 9 bases agree with TRBD1. There are 14 residues in the CDR3. V lost 6 bases to trimming and J lost 7 bases; unmatched junction nucleotides: 7. The V gene's germline CDR1 is SNHLY and CDR2 FYNNEI. CDR3 amino acids: CASSWGTGTQPQHF. The CDR3 coding sequence is TGTGCCAGCAGCTGGGGGACAGGGACCCAGCCCCAGCATTTT.